Shown below are 27 T cell receptor beta chains from a single sample sequenced in a study of graft-versus-host responses after intestinal transplantation. The protocol was immunoSEQ multiplex PCR, while the TCRdb copy is restricted to in-frame clones and leaves out a portion. Of 10,000 or so clones in the sample, almost 95% were seen once. This sample comprised PBMCs, obtained more than 40 days after intestinal transplantation. These receptors originate from a human patient who received an intestinal transplant, so some T cells may come from the graft donor.

This clone was seen only once. The rearrangement links TRBV19 to TRBJ1-5, with D possibly TRBD1 on 5 matching bases. The V gene's germline CDR1 is LNHDA and CDR2 SQIVND (reference sequence). V gave up 5 bases and J gave up 5 bases, with 13 bases separating them. This CDR3 comprises 14 residues. CDR3 in DNA: TGTGCCAGTAGTGTTTGGCAGGGCGATCAGCCCCAGCATTTT. Translation: CASSVWQGDQPQHF.

This chain links TRBV6-5 with TRBJ1-1; D is undetermined. Per the germline V gene, CDR1 is MNHEY and CDR2 is SVGAGI. The ends were cut back, 7 bases at V and 7 bases at J, with 13 bases in the middle. CDR3 length equals 12 residues. CDR3 DNA sequence: TGTGCCAGCAACCAGGTAGTTGGTGAAGCTTTCTTT. Translated: CASNQVVGEAFF.

The chain couples TRBV5-1 to TRBJ2-1; 8 nucleotides match TRBD1. Trimming removed 3 bases from V and 13 bases from J; junction bases left unmatched: 3. CDR1 and CDR2 from the germline V gene are SGHRS and YFSETQ. The CDR3 loop spans 11 amino acids. The CDR3 spells CASSSDRVQFF. The CDR3 nucleotides are TGCGCCAGCAGCTCGGACAGGGTACAGTTCTTC.

This chain uses TRBV6-1 with TRBJ2-5, with 11 nucleotides matching TRBD2. This CDR3 has 15 residues. The ends lost 6 bases at V and 4 bases at J; junction bases unmatched: 7. Germline CDR1 reads MNHNS; CDR2 reads SASEGT. The DNA of the CDR3 is TGTGCCAGCAGCTATCTAGCGGGGGGAGGAGAGACCCAGTACTTC. Protein sequence: CASSYLAGGGETQYF.

The chain combines TRBV18 with TRBJ1-6; D gene unclear. Trimming cost V 1 base and J 0 bases, with 7 bases left between them. From germline, CDR1 is KGHSH and CDR2 LQKENI. This CDR3 has 16 amino acids. The CDR3 reads CASSPQESSYNSPLHF. The CDR3 nucleotides read TGTGCCAGCTCACCACAGGAGAGCTCCTATAATTCACCCCTCCACTTT.

The chain has TRBV5-4 and TRBJ2-7; 7 bases line up with TRBD1. V dropped 4 bases and J dropped 2; count of bases not matched to a gene: 9. This CDR3 is 15 amino acids long. CDR1 and CDR2 from the germline V gene are SGHNT and YYREEE (reference sequence). The CDR3 coding sequence is TGTGCCAGCAGCGATCCCCGGGACAGCGCCTACGAGCAGTACTTC. Protein sequence: CASSDPRDSAYEQYF.

The chain uses TRBV21-1 and TRBJ1-2; the table calls TRBD1, which could not be checked here. TRBV21-1 is tagged as a pseudogene. This CDR3 contains 12 residues. CDR3: CASTQGLYGYTF. Written as DNA, the CDR3 is TGTGCCAGCACCCAGGGCCTTTATGGCTACACCTTC.

The genes are TRBV6-6 and TRBJ2-7; D may be TRBD2 (6 bases). The V end was cut by 2 bases, the J end by 0 bases, with 8 bases between. CDR3 length: 14 amino acids. Germline values: CDR1 MNHNY, CDR2 SVGAGI (reference sequence). The DNA for the CDR3 is TGTGCCAGCAGTTACGCGGGGAGCTCCTACGAGCAGTACTTC. It translates to CASSYAGSSYEQYF.

This sequence joins TRBV4-1 and TRBJ2-7; possibly TRBD1 for D (5 bases). CDR1 is MGHRA and CDR2 is YSYEKL in the germline V gene. Trimming left V 2 bases short and J 5 bases short, with 16 bases between. This CDR3 contains 15 residues. CDR3 nucleotide sequence: TGCGCCAGCAGCCAATTCGTGCAGGGAAAGGACGAGCAGTACTTC. It encodes CASSQFVQGKDEQYF.

V and J are TRBV7-9 and TRBJ2-3, with no clear D. With 6 bases removed from V and 10 bases from J, the gap between germline ends came to 17 bases. In germline, CDR1 is SEHNR, CDR2 FQNEAQ (reference sequence). This CDR3 spans 13 amino acids. The CDR3 DNA reads as TGTGCCAGCAGTCCACGTCTCGCCATCCCGCAGTATTTT. It translates to CASSPRLAIPQYF. Full variable domain (missing parts from reference TRBV7-9 and TRBJ2-3): DTGVSQNPRHKITKRGQNVTFRCDPISEHNRLYWYRQTLGQGPEFLTYFQNEAQLEKSRLLSDRFSAERPKGSFSTLEIQRTEQGDSAMYLCASSPRLAIPQYFGPGTRLTVL.

The rearrangement uses TRBV4-2 and TRBJ2-1; 8 bases are shared with TRBD2. Germline V gene data show CDR1 as LGHNA and CDR2 as YNFKEQ. The ends lost 6 bases at V and 7 bases at J; junction bases unmatched: 2. The CDR3 covers 12 residues. The CDR3 nucleotides read TGTGCCAGCAGTCCGGGGGGGAATGAGCAGTTCTTC. It translates to CASSPGGNEQFF.

The J gene is TRBJ2-7, the V gene TRBV9; D unclear. The CDR3 has 13 amino acids. Looked up from germline, CDR1 is SGDLS and CDR2 is YYNGEE. V lost 4 bases to trimming and J lost 3 bases, with 11 bases between them. CDR3 sequence: CASSPEQNYEQYF. CDR3 DNA: TGTGCCAGCAGCCCGGAGCAAAACTACGAGCAGTACTTC.

The chain employs TRBV15 and TRBJ2-7; D unresolved. The CDR3 has 13 amino acids. Trimming cost V 0 bases and J 0 bases, with 3 bases left between them. From germline, CDR1 is LNHNV and CDR2 YYDKDF (reference sequence). Written as DNA, the CDR3 is TGTGCCACCAGCAGAGATCTCTCCTACGAGCAGTACTTC. As protein: CATSRDLSYEQYF.

The V call is TRBV6-7, the J call TRBJ2-2; D is ambiguous. TRBV6-7 is identified as an open reading frame with a role that is uncertain. The CDR3 totals 16 residues. V was cut by 1 base and J by 4 bases, with 13 bases left in between. This CDR3 is CASSYCPHGATGELFF. Here the CDR3 DNA reads TGTGCCAGCAGTTACTGTCCCCACGGCGCCACCGGGGAGCTGTTTTTT.

The J gene is TRBJ2-7, the V gene TRBV19, with D tentatively TRBD1 (5 bases). V lost 0 bases and J 5 bases, leaving 17 bases between the germline ends. This CDR3 spans 16 amino acids. Per germline, CDR1 LNHDA and CDR2 SQIVND (reference sequence). The CDR3 spells CASSIDLIRQGDEQYF. CDR3 DNA sequence: TGTGCCAGTAGTATAGATCTGATAAGGCAGGGTGACGAGCAGTACTTC. The entire variable domain, with the rest obtained from reference TRBV19 and TRBJ2-7, is as follows: DGGITQSPKYLFRKEGQNVTLSCEQNLNHDAMYWYRQDPGQGLRLIYYSQIVNDFQKGDIAEGYSVSREKKESFPLTVTSAQKNPTAFYLCASSIDLIRQGDEQYFGPGTRLTVT.

The rearrangement joins TRBV9 to TRBJ2-6; a weak D match, TRBD2 (5 bases). This CDR3 has 16 amino acids. Trimming left V 3 bases short and J 0 bases short, with 10 bases between. CDR1 is SGDLS, CDR2 YYNGEE, per germline. CDR3 DNA: TGTGCCAGCAGCGATCGACGGGACTCTGGGGCCAACGTCCTGACTTTC. This codes for CASSDRRDSGANVLTF.

The rearrangement uses TRBV7-9 and TRBJ2-1; 8 bases match TRBD2. This CDR3 has 15 amino acids. The J segment lost 6 bases and the V segment lost 3 bases, leaving 7 bases of the junction unmatched. Germline assignment: CDR1 SEHNR and CDR2 FQNEAQ (reference sequence). CDR3 sequence (DNA): TGTGCCAGCAGCTTGGCGGGGGGACCCTCCAATGAGCAGTTCTTC. Encoded protein: CASSLAGGPSNEQFF.

This chain joins TRBV10-3 and TRBJ1-6, with no clear D. CDR3 size: 12 residues. Looked up from germline, CDR1 is ENHRY and CDR2 is SYGVKD. Trimming took 0 bases from V and 13 from J, leaving 7 bases between them. The chain's CDR3 is CAISESSGPLHF. CDR3 DNA sequence: TGTGCCATCAGTGAGTCGTCGGGGCCCCTCCACTTT.

This chain uses TRBV13 with TRBJ1-2; D is unclear. The germline CDR1 and CDR2 sequences are PRHDT and FYEKMQ (reference sequence). V was trimmed by 8 bases and J by 0 bases, leaving 22 bases between them. This CDR3 spans 17 amino acids. CDR3 in DNA: TGTGCCAGCGAGAATCTTGGGGTGACAAAAGCTAACTATGGCTACACCTTC. Encoded protein: CASENLGVTKANYGYTF.

This rearrangement joins TRBV12-5 to TRBJ2-7; D is perhaps TRBD1 (6 bases). Germline assignment: CDR1 LGHNT and CDR2 FRNRAP. The CDR3 totals 13 residues. V lost 6 bases and J 4 bases, leaving 13 bases between the germline ends. CDR3 in DNA: TGTGCTAGTGGGCAGGGGAGCCTGTACGAGCAGTACTTC. It encodes CASGQGSLYEQYF.

The rearrangement uses TRBV7-9 and TRBJ1-4; 10 nucleotides align to TRBD1. Per germline, CDR1 SEHNR and CDR2 FQNEAQ (reference sequence). The CDR3 has 15 residues. V shed 5 bases, J shed 8 bases, and the junction held 8 bases outside the gene matches. CDR3 in amino acids: CASSLTTGGYEKLFF. As DNA, the CDR3 is TGTGCCAGCAGCCTCACGACAGGGGGCTACGAAAAACTGTTTTTT.

This rearrangement joins TRBV11-2 to TRBJ2-5, with 10 positions matching TRBD2. This CDR3 region has 16 residues. V lost 4 bases, J lost 2 bases, and 7 bases stayed unmatched. Germline lookup yields CDR1 SGHAT and CDR2 FQNNGV. In DNA form, the CDR3 reads TGTGCCAGCAGCTCGCCACTAGCGGGGAATCAAGAGACCCAGTACTTC. Translating it yields CASSSPLAGNQETQYF.

The rearrangement links TRBV4-1 to TRBJ2-3, with 16 bases that match TRBD2. V shed 1 base, J shed 6 bases, and the junction held 10 bases outside the gene matches. Germline V CDR1 and CDR2: MGHRA, YSYEKL. The CDR3 sequence is 19 residues long. For the CDR3, the DNA is TGCGCCAGCAGCCAAGTGTGGGGACTAGCGGGGGGGCCGCGGGATACGCAGTATTTT. Translation gives CASSQVWGLAGGPRDTQYF.

V and J are TRBV11-2 and TRBJ1-4; the D is unclear. Trimming took off 3 bases at V and 8 bases at J, with 10 bases between the two ends. The germline V gene has CDR1 SGHAT and CDR2 FQNNGV. The CDR3 runs 13 residues. The CDR3 spells CASSFSGGEKLFF. The CDR3 nucleotides read TGTGCCAGCAGCTTCTCCGGCGGCGAAAAACTGTTTTTT. The whole variable domain, remainder taken from reference TRBV11-2 and TRBJ1-4, is EAGVAQSPRYKIIEKRQSVAFWCNPISGHATLYWYQQILGQGPKLLIQFQNNGVVDDSQLPKDRFSAERLKGVDSTLKIQPAKLEDSAVYLCASSFSGGEKLFFGSGTQLSVL.

The rearrangement uses TRBV6-4 and TRBJ1-5; D is possibly TRBD1 (5 bases). The CDR3 has 13 amino acids. Germline lookup yields CDR1 MRHNA and CDR2 SNTAGT. V lost 8 bases and J lost 1, with 9 bases in between. The CDR3 nucleotides are TGTGCCAGCGCCCAGGGAAGCAATCAGCCCCAGCATTTT. It is translated as CASAQGSNQPQHF.

This chain links TRBV9 with TRBJ2-2; a weak D match, TRBD1 (5 bases). The CDR3 extends over 16 amino acids. Trimming shortened V by 0 bases and J by 5 bases, and 14 bases separated the two germline ends. CDR1 and CDR2 (germline): SGDLS, YYNGEE. CDR3 sequence: CASSVAVRVGTGELFF. DNA of the CDR3: TGTGCCAGCAGCGTAGCTGTCAGGGTGGGGACCGGGGAGCTGTTTTTT.

The chain has TRBV13 and TRBJ1-2; 7 bases are a match to TRBD1. The CDR3 is made up of 16 amino acids. CDR1 PRHDT and CDR2 FYEKMQ come from the germline V gene (reference sequence). J was trimmed by 4 bases and V by 4 bases; bases with no gene match: 12. This chain's CDR3 is CASSSRTGQIRYGYTF. Here the CDR3 DNA reads TGTGCCAGCAGCTCCCGGACAGGCCAAATTCGCTATGGCTACACCTTC.